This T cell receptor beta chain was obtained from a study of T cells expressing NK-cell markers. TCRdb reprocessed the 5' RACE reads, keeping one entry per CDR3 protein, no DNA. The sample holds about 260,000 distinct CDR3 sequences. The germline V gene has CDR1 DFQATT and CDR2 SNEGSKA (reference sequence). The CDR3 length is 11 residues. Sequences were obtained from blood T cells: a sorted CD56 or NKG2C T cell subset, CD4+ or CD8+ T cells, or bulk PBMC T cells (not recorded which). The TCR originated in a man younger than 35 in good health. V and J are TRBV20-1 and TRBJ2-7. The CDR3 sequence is CSARDNYEQYF.